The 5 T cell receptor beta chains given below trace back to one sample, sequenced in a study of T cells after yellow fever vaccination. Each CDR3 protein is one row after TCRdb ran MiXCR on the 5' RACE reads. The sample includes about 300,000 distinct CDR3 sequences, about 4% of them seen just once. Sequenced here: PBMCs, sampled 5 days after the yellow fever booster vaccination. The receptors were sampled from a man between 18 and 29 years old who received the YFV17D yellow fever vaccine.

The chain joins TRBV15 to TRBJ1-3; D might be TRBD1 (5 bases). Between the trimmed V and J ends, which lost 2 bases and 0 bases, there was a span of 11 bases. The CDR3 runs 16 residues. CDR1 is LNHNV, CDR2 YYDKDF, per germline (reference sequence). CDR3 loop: CATSRRGASSGNTIYF. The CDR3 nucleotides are TGTGCCACCAGCAGACGCGGGGCCTCCTCTGGAAACACCATATATTTT.

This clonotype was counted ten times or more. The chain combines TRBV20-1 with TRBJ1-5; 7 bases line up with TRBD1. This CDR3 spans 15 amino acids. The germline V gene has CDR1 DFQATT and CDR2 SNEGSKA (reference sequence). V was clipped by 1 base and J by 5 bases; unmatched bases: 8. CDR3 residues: CSARVNRGGDQPQHF. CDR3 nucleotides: TGCAGTGCTAGAGTTAACAGGGGTGGGGATCAGCCCCAGCATTTT.

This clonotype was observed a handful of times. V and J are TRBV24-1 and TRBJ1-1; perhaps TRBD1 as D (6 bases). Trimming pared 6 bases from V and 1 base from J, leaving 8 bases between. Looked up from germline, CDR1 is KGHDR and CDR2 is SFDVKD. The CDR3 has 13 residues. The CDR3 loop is CATSKTGNTEAFF. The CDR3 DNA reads TGTGCCACCAGTAAGACAGGGAACACTGAAGCTTTCTTT.

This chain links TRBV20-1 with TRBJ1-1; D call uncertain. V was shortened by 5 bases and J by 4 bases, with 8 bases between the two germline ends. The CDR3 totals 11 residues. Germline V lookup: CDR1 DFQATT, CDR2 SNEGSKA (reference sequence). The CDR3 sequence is CSAPASTEAFF. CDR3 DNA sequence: TGCAGTGCTCCAGCGAGCACTGAAGCTTTCTTT.

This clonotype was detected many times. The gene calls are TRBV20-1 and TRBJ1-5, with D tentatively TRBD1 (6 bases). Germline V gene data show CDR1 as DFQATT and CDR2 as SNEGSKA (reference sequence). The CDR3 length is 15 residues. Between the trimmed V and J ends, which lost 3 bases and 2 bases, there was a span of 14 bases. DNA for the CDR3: TGCAGTGCTAGCTTCGGGGGGCTAGGCAATCAGCCCCAGCATTTT. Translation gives CSASFGGLGNQPQHF.